The 7 T cell receptor beta chains in this list originate from one sample, sequenced in a study of Graves' ophthalmopathy and Graves' hyperthyroidism. Amplification from RNA transcripts yielded the TCR beta CDR3 regions. RT-PCR with HTBI primers came first, then second-round multiplex PCR. TCRdb used MiXCR to reprocess the multiplex PCR reads, holding one entry per CDR3 protein. Found here are about 1.2 million distinct CDR3 sequences, about 35% of them singletons; the top ten hold roughly 11%. Sequencing was done on a sample of peripheral blood or thyroid tissue (not recorded which). Receptors were obtained from an adult man with Graves' hyperthyroidism.

This clonotype has ten or more counts. The CDR3 loop is CASSPGTGFALGYTF. The CDR3 DNA is TGTGCCAGCAGCCCAGGGACAGGGTTCGCCCTAGGCTACACCTTC. This sequence joins TRBV14 and TRBJ1-2; 9 bases line up with TRBD1. The CDR3 contains 15 residues. V was pared by 4 bases and J by 8 bases, with 11 bases of the junction left unmatched. The V gene's germline CDR1 is SGHDN and CDR2 FVKESK.

This clonotype was counted ten times or more. This chain uses TRBV20-1 with TRBJ1-2; no definite D call. The CDR3 totals 14 residues. The germline V gene encodes CDR1 DFQATT and CDR2 SNEGSKA (reference sequence). Trimming left V 1 base short and J 4 bases short, with 13 bases between. As DNA, the CDR3 is TGCAGTGCTAGAGGGGGTGCATTCTCCTATGGCTACACCTTC. This translates into CSARGGAFSYGYTF.

This clonotype has a count of ten or more. The chain employs TRBV20-1 and TRBJ2-7; D gene uncertain. The CDR3 spans 13 residues. The germline CDR1 and CDR2 sequences are DFQATT and SNEGSKA (reference sequence). V lost 4 bases and J lost 2, with 12 bases in between. The CDR3 protein is CSAKTKYPYEQYF. The CDR3 DNA reads as TGCAGTGCTAAGACGAAATACCCCTACGAGCAGTACTTC.

The rearrangement uses TRBV4-1 and TRBJ1-2, with no clear D. CDR1 is MGHRA, CDR2 YSYEKL, per germline. Trimming stripped 3 bases from V and 3 bases from J, with 11 bases between. The CDR3 totals 14 residues. CDR3 sequence: CASSQEHVDYGYTF. CDR3 in DNA: TGCGCCAGCAGCCAGGAACATGTAGACTATGGCTACACCTTC.

The V gene is TRBV7-9, the J gene TRBJ1-5; D remains ambiguous. The CDR3 length is 12 residues. V dropped 0 bases and J dropped 9 bases, with 6 bases sitting between them. Germline values: CDR1 SEHNR, CDR2 FQNEAQ (reference sequence). In nucleotides, the CDR3 is TGTGCCAGCAGCTTAGCCTTTTCGCCCCAGCATTTT. Protein: CASSLAFSPQHF.

The chain recombines TRBV29-1 with TRBJ1-2, with D unresolved. CDR1 is SQVTM and CDR2 is ANQGSEA in the germline V gene. This CDR3 contains 14 residues. Trimming took 5 bases from V and 2 from J, leaving 15 bases between them. As DNA, the CDR3 is TGCAGCGTTAGGGCTGCGGATGGCAACTATGGCTACACCTTC. It is translated as CSVRAADGNYGYTF.

The V gene is TRBV19, the J gene TRBJ2-5; TRBD2 agrees at 8 bases. With 5 bases clipped from V and 7 bases from J, the junction kept 9 bases outside the gene matches. The CDR3 consists of 14 residues. CDR1 and CDR2 from the germline V gene are LNHDA and SQIVND (reference sequence). The DNA for the CDR3 is TGTGCCAGTAGTGTCGACAGGACTAGCCGGACCCAGTACTTC. Translating it yields CASSVDRTSRTQYF.